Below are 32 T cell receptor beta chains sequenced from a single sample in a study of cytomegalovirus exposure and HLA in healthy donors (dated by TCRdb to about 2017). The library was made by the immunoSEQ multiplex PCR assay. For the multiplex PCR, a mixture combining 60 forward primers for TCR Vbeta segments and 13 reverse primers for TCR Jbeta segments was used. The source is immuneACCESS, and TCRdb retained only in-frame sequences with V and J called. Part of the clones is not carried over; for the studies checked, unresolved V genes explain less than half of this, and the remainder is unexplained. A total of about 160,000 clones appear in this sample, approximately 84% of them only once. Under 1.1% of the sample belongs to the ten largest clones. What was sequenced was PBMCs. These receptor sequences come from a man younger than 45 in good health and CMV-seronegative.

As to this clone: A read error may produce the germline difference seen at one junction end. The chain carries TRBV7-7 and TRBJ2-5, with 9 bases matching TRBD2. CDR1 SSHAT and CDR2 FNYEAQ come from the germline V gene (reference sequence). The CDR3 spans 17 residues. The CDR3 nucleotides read TGTGCTAGCAGCTTAGCCGCAGCGGGGGGCAAGGGAGAGACCCAGTACTTC. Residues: CASSLAAAGGKGETQYF.

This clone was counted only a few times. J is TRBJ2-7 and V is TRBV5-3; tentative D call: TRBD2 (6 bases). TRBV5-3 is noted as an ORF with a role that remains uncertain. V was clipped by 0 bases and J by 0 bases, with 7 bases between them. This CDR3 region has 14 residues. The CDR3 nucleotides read TGTGCCAGAAGCTTGGACGGGAGCTCCTACGAGCAGTACTTC. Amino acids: CARSLDGSSYEQYF.

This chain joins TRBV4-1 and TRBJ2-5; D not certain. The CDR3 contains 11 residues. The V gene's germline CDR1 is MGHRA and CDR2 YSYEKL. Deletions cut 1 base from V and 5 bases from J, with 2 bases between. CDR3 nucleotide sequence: TGCGCCAGCAGCCAAGCGGAGACCCAGTACTTC. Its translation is CASSQAETQYF.

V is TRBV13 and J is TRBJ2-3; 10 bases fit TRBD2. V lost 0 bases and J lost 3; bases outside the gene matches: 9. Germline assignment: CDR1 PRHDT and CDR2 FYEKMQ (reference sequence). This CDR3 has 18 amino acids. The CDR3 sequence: CASSLGLAGDVETDTQYF. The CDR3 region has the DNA TGTGCCAGCAGCTTAGGGCTAGCGGGAGATGTGGAAACAGATACGCAGTATTTT.

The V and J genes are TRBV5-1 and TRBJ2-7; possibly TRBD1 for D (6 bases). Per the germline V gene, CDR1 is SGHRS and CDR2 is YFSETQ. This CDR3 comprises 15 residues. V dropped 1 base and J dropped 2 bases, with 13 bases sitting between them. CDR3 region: CASSLLSGQTYEQYF. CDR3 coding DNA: TGCGCCAGCAGCTTGTTATCCGGACAGACCTACGAGCAGTACTTC.

The chain's CDR3 is CASSFSSGTEAFF. The CDR3 DNA follows: TGTGCCAGCAGCTTCTCGAGCGGCACTGAAGCTTTCTTT. The V and J genes are TRBV5-4 and TRBJ1-1; D call uncertain. The CDR3 totals 13 residues. Germline CDR1 is SGHNT and CDR2 is YYREEE (reference sequence). V dropped 2 bases and J dropped 4 bases, with 9 bases sitting between them.

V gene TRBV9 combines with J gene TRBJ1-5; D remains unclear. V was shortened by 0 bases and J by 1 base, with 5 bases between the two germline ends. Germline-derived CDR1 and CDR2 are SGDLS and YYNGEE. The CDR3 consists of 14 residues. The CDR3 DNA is TGTGCCAGCAGCGTAGGTCGGAGCAATCAGCCCCAGCATTTT. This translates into CASSVGRSNQPQHF.

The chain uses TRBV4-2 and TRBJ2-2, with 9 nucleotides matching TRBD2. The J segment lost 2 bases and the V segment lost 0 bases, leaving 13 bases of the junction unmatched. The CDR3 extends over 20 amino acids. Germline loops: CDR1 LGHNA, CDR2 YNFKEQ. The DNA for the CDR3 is TGTGCCAGCAGCCAAGATCAGTCGTTAAGCGGGGGGCTCAACACCGGGGAGCTGTTTTTT. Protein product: CASSQDQSLSGGLNTGELFF.

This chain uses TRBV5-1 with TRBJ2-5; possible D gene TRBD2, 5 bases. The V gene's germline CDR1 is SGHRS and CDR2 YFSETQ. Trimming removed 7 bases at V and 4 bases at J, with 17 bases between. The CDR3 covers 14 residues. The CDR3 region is CASGRWGAAETQYF. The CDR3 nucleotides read TGCGCCAGCGGCCGGTGGGGAGCGGCAGAGACCCAGTACTTC.

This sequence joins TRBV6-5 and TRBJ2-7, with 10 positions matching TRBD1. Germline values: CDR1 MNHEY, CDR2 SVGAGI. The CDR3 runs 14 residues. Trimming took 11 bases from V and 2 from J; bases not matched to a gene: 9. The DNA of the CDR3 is TGTGCCGCGAGACGCGGACAGGGGGCCTACGAGCAGTACTTC. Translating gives CAARRGQGAYEQYF.

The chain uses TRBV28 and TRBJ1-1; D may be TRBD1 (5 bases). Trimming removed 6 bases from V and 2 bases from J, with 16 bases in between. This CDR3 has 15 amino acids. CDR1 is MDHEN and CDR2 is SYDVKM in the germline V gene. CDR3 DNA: TGTGCCAGCAGGCGAACAGGAACCAGAAACACTGAAGCTTTCTTT. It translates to CASRRTGTRNTEAFF.

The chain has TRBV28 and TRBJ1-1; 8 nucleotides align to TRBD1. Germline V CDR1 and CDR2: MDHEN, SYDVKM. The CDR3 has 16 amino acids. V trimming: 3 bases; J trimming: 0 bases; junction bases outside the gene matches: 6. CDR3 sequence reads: CASSFDRGQMNTEAFF. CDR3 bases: TGTGCCAGCAGTTTCGACAGGGGCCAAATGAACACTGAAGCTTTCTTT.

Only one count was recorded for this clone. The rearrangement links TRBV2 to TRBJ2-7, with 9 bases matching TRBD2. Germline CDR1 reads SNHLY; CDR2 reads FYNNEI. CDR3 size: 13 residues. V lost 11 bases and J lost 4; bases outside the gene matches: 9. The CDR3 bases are TGTGCCGGCCACCAGGCGGGGGGGTACGAGCAGTACTTC. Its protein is CAGHQAGGYEQYF.

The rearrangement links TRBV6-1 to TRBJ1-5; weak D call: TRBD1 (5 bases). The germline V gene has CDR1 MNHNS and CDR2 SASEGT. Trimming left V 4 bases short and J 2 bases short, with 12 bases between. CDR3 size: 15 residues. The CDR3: CASSVQVGGNQPQHF. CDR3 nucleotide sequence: TGTGCCAGCAGTGTACAGGTCGGCGGCAATCAGCCCCAGCATTTT.

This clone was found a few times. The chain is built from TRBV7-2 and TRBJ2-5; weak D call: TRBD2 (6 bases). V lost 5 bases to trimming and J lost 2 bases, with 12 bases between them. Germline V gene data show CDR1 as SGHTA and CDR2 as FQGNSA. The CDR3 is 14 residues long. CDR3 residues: CASSPGGAQETQYF. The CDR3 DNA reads TGTGCCAGCAGCCCGGGCGGGGCACAAGAGACCCAGTACTTC.

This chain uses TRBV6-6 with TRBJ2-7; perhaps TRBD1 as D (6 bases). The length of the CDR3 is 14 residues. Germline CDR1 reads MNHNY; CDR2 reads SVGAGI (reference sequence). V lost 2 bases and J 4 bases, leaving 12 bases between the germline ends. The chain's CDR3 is CASSYLTGTYEQYF. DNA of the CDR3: TGTGCCAGCAGTTACCTGACCGGGACATACGAGCAGTACTTC.

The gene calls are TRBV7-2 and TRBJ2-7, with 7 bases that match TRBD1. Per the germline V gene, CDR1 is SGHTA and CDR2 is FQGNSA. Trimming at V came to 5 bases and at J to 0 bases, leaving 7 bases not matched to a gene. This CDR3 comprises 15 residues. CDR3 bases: TGTGCCAGCAGCCTCCAGACAGGGAACTCCTACGAGCAGTACTTC. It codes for CASSLQTGNSYEQYF.

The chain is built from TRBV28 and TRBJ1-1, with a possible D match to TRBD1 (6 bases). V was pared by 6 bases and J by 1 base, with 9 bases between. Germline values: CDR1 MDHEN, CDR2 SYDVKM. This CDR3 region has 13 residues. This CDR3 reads CASRKGGNTEAFF. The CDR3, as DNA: TGTGCCAGCAGGAAAGGGGGGAACACTGAAGCTTTCTTT.

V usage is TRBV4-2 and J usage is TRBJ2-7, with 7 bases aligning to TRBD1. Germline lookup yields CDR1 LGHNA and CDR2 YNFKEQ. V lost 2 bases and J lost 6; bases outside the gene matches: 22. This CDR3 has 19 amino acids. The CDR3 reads CASSQNSGVGGIIPSEQYF. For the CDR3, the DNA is TGTGCCAGCAGCCAAAACTCGGGTGTAGGGGGCATAATCCCTAGCGAGCAGTACTTC.

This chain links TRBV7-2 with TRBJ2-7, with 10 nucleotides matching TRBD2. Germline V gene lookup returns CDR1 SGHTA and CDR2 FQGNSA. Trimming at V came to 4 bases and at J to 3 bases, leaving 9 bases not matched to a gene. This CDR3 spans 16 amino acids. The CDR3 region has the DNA TGTGCCAGCAGCTCCCCCCGGACTAGCGGAAACTACGAGCAGTACTTC. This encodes CASSSPRTSGNYEQYF. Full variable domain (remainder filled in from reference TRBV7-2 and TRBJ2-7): GAGVSQSPSNKVTEKGKDVELRCDPISGHTALYWYRQSLGQGLEFLIYFQGNSAPDKSGLPSDRFSAERTGGSVSTLTIQRTQQEDSAVYLCASSSPRTSGNYEQYFGPGTRLTVT.

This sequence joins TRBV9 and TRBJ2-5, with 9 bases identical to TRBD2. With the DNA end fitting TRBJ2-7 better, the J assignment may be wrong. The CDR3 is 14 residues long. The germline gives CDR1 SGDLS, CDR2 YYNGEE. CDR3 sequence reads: CASSFSGSSYEQYF. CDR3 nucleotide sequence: TGTGCCAGCAGCTTTAGCGGGAGCTCCTACGAGCAGTACTTC.

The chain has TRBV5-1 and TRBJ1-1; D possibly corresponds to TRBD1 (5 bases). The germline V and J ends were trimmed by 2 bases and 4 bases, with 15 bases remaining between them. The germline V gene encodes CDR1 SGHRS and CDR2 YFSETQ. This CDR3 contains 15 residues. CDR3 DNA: TGCGCCAGCAGCTTTGCGGTACCCGGGGGCACTGAAGCTTTCTTT. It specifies CASSFAVPGGTEAFF.

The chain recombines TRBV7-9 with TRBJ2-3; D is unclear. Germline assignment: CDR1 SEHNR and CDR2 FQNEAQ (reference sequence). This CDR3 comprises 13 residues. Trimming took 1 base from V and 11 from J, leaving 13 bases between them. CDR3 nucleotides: TGTGCCAGCAGCTTAGTTGTCCAGGATGGGCAGTATTTT. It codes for CASSLVVQDGQYF.

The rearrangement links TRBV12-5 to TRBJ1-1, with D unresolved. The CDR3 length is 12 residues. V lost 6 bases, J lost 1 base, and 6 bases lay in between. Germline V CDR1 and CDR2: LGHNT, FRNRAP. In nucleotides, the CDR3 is TGTGCTAGTGGATACACGAACACTGAAGCTTTCTTT. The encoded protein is CASGYTNTEAFF.

CDR3 sequence: CASSSPGLAGANEQYF. As DNA, the CDR3 is TGTGCCAGCAGCTCCCCGGGACTAGCGGGAGCGAACGAGCAGTACTTC. The V call is TRBV7-9, the J call TRBJ2-7; 14 bases fit TRBD2. The V segment lost 4 bases and the J segment 5 bases; nucleotides outside the gene matches: 7. The length of the CDR3 is 16 residues. Germline CDR1 and CDR2: SEHNR and FQNEAQ (reference sequence).

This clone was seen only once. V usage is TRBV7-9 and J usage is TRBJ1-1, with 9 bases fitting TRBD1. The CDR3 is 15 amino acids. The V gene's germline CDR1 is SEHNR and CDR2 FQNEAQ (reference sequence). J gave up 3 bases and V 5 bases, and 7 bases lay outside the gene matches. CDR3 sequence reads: CASSRDREFHTEAFF. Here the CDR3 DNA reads TGTGCCAGCAGCCGGGACAGGGAATTTCACACTGAAGCTTTCTTT.

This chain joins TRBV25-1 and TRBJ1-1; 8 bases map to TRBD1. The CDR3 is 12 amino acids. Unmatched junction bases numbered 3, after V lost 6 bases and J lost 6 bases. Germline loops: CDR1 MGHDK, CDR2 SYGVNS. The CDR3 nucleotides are TGTGCCAGCAGCGAACAGGGGGCTGAAGCTTTCTTT. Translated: CASSEQGAEAFF.

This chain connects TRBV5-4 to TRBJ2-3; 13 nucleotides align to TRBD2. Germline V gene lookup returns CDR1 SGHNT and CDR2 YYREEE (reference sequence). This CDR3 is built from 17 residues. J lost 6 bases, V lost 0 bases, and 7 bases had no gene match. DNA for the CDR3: TGTGCCAGCAGCTTGGGGACTAGCGGGGGTTTTATGGATACGCAGTATTTT. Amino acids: CASSLGTSGGFMDTQYF.

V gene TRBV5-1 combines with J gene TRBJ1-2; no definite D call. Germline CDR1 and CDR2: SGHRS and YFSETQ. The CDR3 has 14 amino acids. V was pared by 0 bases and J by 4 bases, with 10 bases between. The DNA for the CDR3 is TGCGCCAGCAGCTTGGTTCACAGAATCTATGGCTACACCTTC. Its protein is CASSLVHRIYGYTF.

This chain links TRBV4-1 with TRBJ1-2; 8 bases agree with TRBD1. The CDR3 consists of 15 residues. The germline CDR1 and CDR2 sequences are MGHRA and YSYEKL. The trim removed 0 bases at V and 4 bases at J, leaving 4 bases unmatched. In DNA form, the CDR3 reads TGCGCCAGCAGCCAAGAAGACAGGGGATTCTATGGCTACACCTTC. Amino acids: CASSQEDRGFYGYTF.

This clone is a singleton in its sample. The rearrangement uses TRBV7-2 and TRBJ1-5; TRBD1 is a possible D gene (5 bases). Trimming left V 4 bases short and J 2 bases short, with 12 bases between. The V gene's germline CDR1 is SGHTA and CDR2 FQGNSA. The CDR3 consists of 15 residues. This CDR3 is CASSSMGGGNQPQHF. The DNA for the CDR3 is TGTGCCAGCAGCTCGATGGGGGGAGGCAATCAGCCCCAGCATTTT.

The CDR3 is CASSLSGGNQPQHF. The CDR3, as DNA: TGTGCCAGCAGCTTAAGCGGAGGCAATCAGCCCCAGCATTTT. The chain links TRBV7-2 to TRBJ1-5; D gene ambiguous. Trimming removed 2 bases at V and 2 bases at J, with 7 bases between. The CDR3 consists of 14 residues. Germline CDR1 reads SGHTA; CDR2 reads FQGNSA.